This entry lists 29 T cell receptor beta chains sequenced from one sample in a study of T cells in Graves' hyperthyroidism and ophthalmopathy. Amplification targeted TCR beta CDR3 regions from RNA transcripts. The HTBI primer set served for first-round RT-PCR of the TCR CDR3. TCRdb independently ran MiXCR on the multiplex PCR reads; one entry per CDR3 protein. The sample consists of hundreds of thousands of distinct CDR3 sequences, roughly 14% of them appearing once. The sample taken for sequencing was blood. The receptor source for this set is a woman in her thirties or forties with Graves' ophthalmopathy.

The chain has TRBV6-1 and TRBJ2-2, with TRBD1 matching over 8 bases. Germline CDR1 is MNHNS and CDR2 is SASEGT. V was pared by 6 bases and J by 5 bases, with 5 bases of the junction left unmatched. The CDR3 length is 14 residues. The CDR3 sequence is CASRRQGRTGELFF. The CDR3 DNA follows: TGTGCCAGCAGACGACAGGGGAGAACCGGGGAGCTGTTTTTT.

In this sample, this clonotype turned up many times. The chain links TRBV12-3 or TRBV12-4 to TRBJ2-5; D unresolved. Trimming stripped 6 bases from V and 5 bases from J, with 13 bases between. The CDR3 consists of 13 residues. The CDR3 sequence: CASRPEMLETQYF. In DNA, the CDR3 is TGTGCCAGCAGACCCGAAATGTTGGAGACCCAGTACTTC.

The chain uses TRBV6-1 and TRBJ1-2, with 7 nucleotides matching TRBD1. V lost 5 bases and J lost 8; bases outside the gene matches: 8. CDR1 and CDR2 (germline): MNHNS, SASEGT. The CDR3 is 13 amino acids. The CDR3 loop reads CASSPTDRVGYTF. DNA of the CDR3: TGTGCCAGCAGTCCTACCGACAGGGTCGGCTACACCTTC.

This clonotype was observed many times. This CDR3 is CAISVEREGLRETQYF. The CDR3 DNA follows: TGTGCCATCAGTGTTGAGCGGGAGGGCCTAAGAGAGACCCAGTACTTC. The chain employs TRBV10-3 and TRBJ2-5, with 10 bases lining up with TRBD2. This CDR3 spans 16 amino acids. V shed 4 bases, J shed 4 bases, and the junction held 9 bases outside the gene matches. Germline CDR1 reads ENHRY; CDR2 reads SYGVKD.

This clonotype was detected ten times or more. CDR3 DNA sequence: TGTGCCAGTAGTAATAGAACCGACAGGGGGCGTCAGCCCCAGCATTTT. As protein: CASSNRTDRGRQPQHF. The V call is TRBV19, the J call TRBJ1-5; 10 bases match TRBD1. The J segment lost 6 bases and the V segment lost 4 bases, leaving 9 bases of the junction unmatched. Germline-derived CDR1 and CDR2 are LNHDA and SQIVND (reference sequence). The CDR3 has 16 amino acids.

The chain joins TRBV18 to TRBJ1-2, with no clear D. The CDR3 covers 12 residues. The V gene's germline CDR1 is KGHSH and CDR2 LQKENI. The V end was cut by 3 bases, the J end by 7 bases, with 9 bases between. This CDR3 reads CASSPRALGYTF. The CDR3 DNA reads as TGTGCCAGCTCACCCCGAGCTCTTGGCTACACCTTC.

This clonotype was counted ten times or more. The V call is TRBV12-3 or TRBV12-4, the J call TRBJ2-2; no clear D gene. The CDR3 has 14 amino acids. Trimming pared 2 bases from V and 1 base from J, leaving 5 bases between. The chain's CDR3 is CASSLTLNTGELFF. CDR3 nucleotides: TGTGCCAGCAGTTTAACCCTGAACACCGGGGAGCTGTTTTTT.

At least ten counts were recorded for this clonotype. The V gene is TRBV14, the J gene TRBJ2-5; D is possibly TRBD1 or TRBD2 (6 bases each). This CDR3 region has 15 residues. The V gene lost 4 bases and the J gene lost 10 bases, with 22 bases spanning the gap. Germline V gene data show CDR1 as SGHDN and CDR2 as FVKESK. In DNA, the CDR3 is TGTGCCAGCAGCCCTTTTGGGGGCCGGGAGAGTCACCAGTACTTC. Its protein is CASSPFGGRESHQYF.

This clonotype has only a few counts. This chain links TRBV7-8 with TRBJ1-2; 8 bases match TRBD1. The CDR3 loop spans 17 amino acids. V lost 5 bases to trimming and J lost 4 bases; unmatched junction nucleotides: 15. Looked up from germline, CDR1 is SGHVS and CDR2 is FQNEAQ. The CDR3, as DNA: TGTGCCAGCAGCGCTGACAGGGGCGAGTTTGTAAGCTATGGCTACACCTTC. This sequence encodes CASSADRGEFVSYGYTF.

The chain combines TRBV11-2 with TRBJ2-7; TRBD2 aligns across 11 bases. J was trimmed by 4 bases and V by 3 bases; bases with no gene match: 11. The CDR3 has 17 amino acids. The germline CDR1 and CDR2 sequences are SGHAT and FQNNGV. The CDR3 bases are TGTGCCAGCAGCTTTAAAAGTATAGCGGGAGGGCCTTACGAGCAGTACTTC. This translates into CASSFKSIAGGPYEQYF.

This rearrangement joins TRBV4-1 to TRBJ2-4; D uncertain. Germline CDR1 MGHRA, CDR2 YSYEKL. CDR3 length: 14 residues. The ends were cut back, 0 bases at V and 5 bases at J, with 8 bases in the middle. The CDR3 nucleotides read TGCGCCAGCAGCCAAGATATCACAGAAAACATTCAGTACTTC. This codes for CASSQDITENIQYF.

Many counts were recorded for this clonotype. The rearrangement links TRBV12-3 or TRBV12-4 to TRBJ2-5; D ambiguous. This CDR3 contains 15 residues. Trimming removed 8 bases at V and 4 bases at J, with 20 bases between. CDR3 in amino acids: CASLGCRVYGETQYF. As DNA, the CDR3 is TGTGCCAGCCTAGGGTGTAGGGTGTATGGAGAGACCCAGTACTTC.

The V and J genes are TRBV19 and TRBJ1-1; 8 positions agree with TRBD1. This CDR3 spans 15 amino acids. The V and J ends lost 4 bases and 1 base, in that order; junction bases with no gene match: 5. Germline CDR1 is LNHDA and CDR2 is SQIVND (reference sequence). DNA for the CDR3: TGTGCCAGTAGTACCAGACAGGGGAGGAACACTGAAGCTTTCTTT. It encodes CASSTRQGRNTEAFF.

The table lists this clonotype with a few counts. CDR3 DNA sequence: TGTGCCAGCAGCCAAGAGTATGGGTACGAGCAGTACTTC. Translated, it gives CASSQEYGYEQYF. This sequence joins TRBV3-1 and TRBJ2-7; D uncertain. Germline V gives CDR1 LGHDT, CDR2 YNNKEL (reference sequence). V was cut by 0 bases and J by 4 bases, with 7 bases left in between. This CDR3 is 13 amino acids long.

This clonotype was recorded at least ten times. The chain combines TRBV27 with TRBJ2-7; 7 positions match TRBD2. Losses at the gene ends were 6 bases for V and 1 base for J; bases not matched to a gene: 12. The length of the CDR3 is 16 residues. CDR1 and CDR2 from the germline V gene are MNHEY and SMNVEV (reference sequence). CDR3 bases: TGTGCCAGCAGCCCTAGGAGCGGGGTGAGGTCCTACGAGCAGTACTTC. This gives the protein CASSPRSGVRSYEQYF.

At least ten counts were recorded for this clonotype. The chain uses TRBV12-3 or TRBV12-4 and TRBJ1-2; D perhaps matches TRBD1 (5 bases). The V and J ends lost 2 bases and 1 base respectively, with 14 bases between them. The CDR3 extends over 16 amino acids. The CDR3 sequence is CASSLIGAEVNYGYTF. The CDR3 region has the DNA TGTGCCAGCAGTTTAATAGGGGCTGAAGTTAACTATGGCTACACCTTC.

Many counts were recorded for this clonotype. The CDR3 nucleotides read TGTGCCAGCAACCAAGCTGGGGAGACCCAGTACTTC. It specifies CASNQAGETQYF. The chain recombines TRBV13 with TRBJ2-5; no clear D. Trimming pared 7 bases from V and 5 bases from J, leaving 11 bases between. Germline V gene data show CDR1 as PRHDT and CDR2 as FYEKMQ (reference sequence). The CDR3 is 12 amino acids.

This clonotype came up a few times. The genes are TRBV7-9 and TRBJ2-4; TRBD1 matches at 7 bases. The length of the CDR3 is 14 residues. Trimming took 1 base from V and 7 from J; bases not matched to a gene: 4. Germline values: CDR1 SEHNR, CDR2 FQNEAQ (reference sequence). The CDR3 loop reads CASSLVTGENIQYF. Written as DNA, the CDR3 is TGTGCCAGCAGCTTAGTTACAGGGGAGAACATTCAGTACTTC.

This clonotype appeared many times. This chain uses TRBV28 with TRBJ1-1; D possibly corresponds to TRBD1 (6 bases). Germline V gene data show CDR1 as MDHEN and CDR2 as SYDVKM. The CDR3 is made up of 13 amino acids. V gave up 8 bases and J gave up 3 bases, with 13 bases separating them. In DNA form, the CDR3 reads TGTGCCAGCGTTTTGACAGGCGACACTGAAGCTTTCTTT. This encodes CASVLTGDTEAFF.

This clonotype has at least ten counts. The genes are TRBV6-2 or TRBV6-3 and TRBJ2-6; no reliable D call. The V gene lost 0 bases and the J gene lost 0 bases, with 3 bases spanning the gap. Germline V gene sequence: CDR1 MNHEY, CDR2 SVGEGT. CDR3 length equals 15 residues. CDR3 region: CASSYSHSGANVLTF. CDR3 in DNA: TGTGCCAGCAGTTACTCACACTCTGGGGCCAACGTCCTGACTTTC.

This clonotype was observed a handful of times. The rearrangement links TRBV24-1 to TRBJ2-3, with a possible D match to TRBD2 (6 bases). CDR1 and CDR2 (germline): KGHDR, SFDVKD. Trimming cost V 7 bases and J 1 base, with 14 bases left between them. The CDR3 totals 15 residues. The CDR3 DNA reads as TGTGCCACCAGAGATCGTGGCGGGGGCACAGATACGCAGTATTTT. This codes for CATRDRGGGTDTQYF.

The V and J genes are TRBV4-1 and TRBJ2-3; D ambiguous. This CDR3 has 13 residues. The V end was cut by 0 bases, the J end by 2 bases, with 3 bases between. CDR1 and CDR2 (germline): MGHRA, YSYEKL. CDR3 coding DNA: TGCGCCAGCAGCCAAGATATCACAGATACGCAGTATTTT. Its protein is CASSQDITDTQYF.

The table lists this clonotype with a few counts. The chain links TRBV20-1 to TRBJ2-2; 11 bases match TRBD2. Trimming at V came to 5 bases and at J to 1 base, leaving 0 bases not matched to a gene. Germline CDR1 reads DFQATT; CDR2 reads SNEGSKA (reference sequence). This CDR3 region has 14 residues. CDR3 sequence: CSALAGGNTGELFF. DNA of the CDR3: TGCAGTGCTCTAGCGGGAGGGAACACCGGGGAGCTGTTTTTT.

The rearrangement joins TRBV19 to TRBJ2-7, with D tentatively TRBD1 (6 bases). The CDR3 has 13 residues. The germline gives CDR1 LNHDA, CDR2 SQIVND (reference sequence). The V gene lost 5 bases and the J gene lost 2 bases, with 10 bases spanning the gap. CDR3 coding DNA: TGTGCCAGTAGTGAACAGGGAACCTACGAGCAGTACTTC. As protein: CASSEQGTYEQYF.

This clonotype was found many times. The chain employs TRBV12-3 or TRBV12-4 and TRBJ2-7; 9 bases align to TRBD2. This CDR3 has 17 residues. The V and J ends lost 3 bases and 3 bases, in that order; junction bases with no gene match: 12. CDR3: CASSLNQFGAGGYEQYF. In DNA, the CDR3 is TGTGCCAGCAGTTTGAACCAGTTCGGAGCGGGAGGCTACGAGCAGTACTTC.

The table lists this clonotype with many counts. V usage is TRBV28 and J usage is TRBJ2-7, with no clear D. V was shortened by 3 bases and J by 7 bases, with 7 bases between the two germline ends. The CDR3 is 11 residues long. The germline gives CDR1 MDHEN, CDR2 SYDVKM. The CDR3 DNA reads as TGTGCCAGCAGTTTCGTGGGGGAGCAGTACTTC. It translates to CASSFVGEQYF.

There are many counts of this clonotype. The genes are TRBV20-1 and TRBJ2-7, with D possibly TRBD1 on 7 matching bases. The length of the CDR3 is 14 residues. Germline V gene lookup returns CDR1 DFQATT and CDR2 SNEGSKA (reference sequence). V was clipped by 8 bases and J by 4 bases, with 21 bases between them. DNA for the CDR3: TGCAGTCCAAGAGTTGGAGGGGGCGTATACGAGCAGTACTTC. It yields the protein CSPRVGGGVYEQYF.

This clonotype has just one count. A much larger clone lies a single base off, so this may be a read error. A read error is likely, as this CDR3 ends without the conserved phenylalanine or tryptophan. V is TRBV5-1 and J is TRBJ1-2; D is unclear. The V and J ends lost 3 bases and 7 bases respectively, with 7 bases between them. The CDR3 is 11 residues long. Germline lookup yields CDR1 SGHRS and CDR2 YFSETQ. The CDR3 here is CASSSVGGYTL. The CDR3 bases are TGCGCCAGCAGCTCCGTGGGTGGCTACACCCTC.

This clonotype was observed a few times. This rearrangement joins TRBV29-1 to TRBJ2-2; 9 bases line up with TRBD2. CDR3 length: 15 residues. After removal of 6 bases from V and 1 base from J, the junction contained 6 bases not matched to a gene. Germline values: CDR1 SQVTM, CDR2 ANQGSEA. DNA of the CDR3: TGCAGCGTGAAAAGACTAGCGGAGAACACCGGGGAGCTGTTTTTT. Translated, it gives CSVKRLAENTGELFF.